Many counts were recorded for the clone carrying this T cell receptor beta chain. Its cognate antigen is unknown. Hyperthyroidism in the patients, aged 18 to 65, was newly diagnosed and under 2 months in duration. Clinicians diagnosed patients from clinical symptoms, serum thyroxine and TRAb, thyroid ultrasound and orbital computed tomography. PBMCs were sourced from roughly 9.1 ml fresh peripheral blood. These data belong to a study of T cells in Graves' hyperthyroidism and ophthalmopathy. Broader study findings: Among thyroid clonotypes expanded above 0.001, most also appeared in blood.

This CDR3 is 15 amino acids long. Trimming at V came to 6 bases and at J to 2 bases, leaving 8 bases not matched to a gene. Per the germline V gene, CDR1 is SNHLY and CDR2 is FYNNEI. TCR beta CDR3 region amplification was performed from RNA transcripts. TCR CDR3 regions were first amplified by RT-PCR with HTBI primers. TCRdb itself ran the multiplex PCR reads through MiXCR, one entry per CDR3 protein. The data show about half a million distinct CDR3 sequences, less than 25% seen once. The source of this sequence is a man between 18 and 35 years old with Graves' hyperthyroidism. Material: blood. This chain connects TRBV2 to TRBJ2-7, with TRBD1 matching over 9 bases. DNA of the CDR3: TGTGCCAGCAGGATTGATGGGGACAGGGCCTACGAGCAGTACTTC. Amino acid sequence: CASRIDGDRAYEQYF.